What follows describes a single T cell receptor (beta chain). J lost 6 bases, V lost 2 bases, and 9 bases had no gene match. The germline CDR1 and CDR2 sequences are MDHEN and SYDVKM. The CDR3 sequence is 17 residues long. TCRdb's table, derived via immunoSEQ multiplex PCR, lists solely in-frame clones and lacks some. The sample includes about 86,000 clones, 82% seen only once; the top ten take 1.2%. These data come from a study of blood T cell repertoires in COVID-19. Across the study: COVID-19 samples collected from the United States, Italy and Spain covered acute and convalescent phases. T cells, B-cell-depleted T cells, or PBMCs provided the cDNA or gDNA that served as material.

The J gene is TRBJ2-7, the V gene TRBV28; 14 nucleotides line up with TRBD2. Specimen: peripheral blood. The sequence derives from an elderly woman with acute or convalescent COVID-19. The CDR3 nucleotides read TGTGCCAGCAGTTTAGGGACTAGCGGGAGATCTGCGCCCGAGCAGTACTTC. It codes for CASSLGTSGRSAPEQYF.